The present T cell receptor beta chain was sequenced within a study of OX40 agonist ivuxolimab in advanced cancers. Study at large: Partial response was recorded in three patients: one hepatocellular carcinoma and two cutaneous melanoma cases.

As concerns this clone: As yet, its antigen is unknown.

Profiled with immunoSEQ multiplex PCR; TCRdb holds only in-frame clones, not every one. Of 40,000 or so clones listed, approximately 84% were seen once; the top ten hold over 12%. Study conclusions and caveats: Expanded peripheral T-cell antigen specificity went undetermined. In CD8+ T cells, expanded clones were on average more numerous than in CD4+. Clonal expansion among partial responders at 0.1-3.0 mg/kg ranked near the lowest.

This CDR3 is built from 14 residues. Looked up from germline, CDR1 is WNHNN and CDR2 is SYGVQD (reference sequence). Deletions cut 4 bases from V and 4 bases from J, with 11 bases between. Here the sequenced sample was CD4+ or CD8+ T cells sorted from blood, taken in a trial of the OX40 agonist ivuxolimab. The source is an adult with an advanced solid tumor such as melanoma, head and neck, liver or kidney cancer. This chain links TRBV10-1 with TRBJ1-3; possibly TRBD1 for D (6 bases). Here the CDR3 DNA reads TGCGCCAGCAGTGCCTCGGGACAAGGAAACACCATATATTTT. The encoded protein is CASSASGQGNTIYF.